This T cell receptor (beta chain) was obtained from a study of CXCR3-negative and CXCR3-positive naive CD8 T cells. UMI labels and 5' RACE were used to prepare the TRB cDNA libraries. TCRdb reworked the 5' RACE reads into one entry per CDR3 protein, no DNA. This sample contains roughly 65,000 distinct CDR3 sequences. Germline CDR1 DFQATT, CDR2 SNEGSKA (reference sequence). CDR3 length: 12 residues. With respect to this clonotype: Its antigen is not identified.

Notes on the study in general: Researchers report that CXCR3-positive naive cells carry more hydrophobic TRB CDR3s than CXCR3-negative naive cells.

This TCR was sampled from a human donor in good health. Some clones in this sample may be carry-over from other donors' samples. The chain couples TRBV20-1 to TRBJ1-1; TCRdb calls TRBD1, which cannot be checked without DNA. The material sequenced was naive CXCR3+ CD8+ T cells from blood. The sample's subset: CD45RO-CCR7+CD27+CD95- naive CD8+ T cells expressing CXCR3 (TNR3+). CDR3 loop: CSASDRGTEAFF.